A single sample is the source of the 16 T cell receptor delta chains below, sequenced in a study of gamma-delta T cells after stem cell transplantation. TCRdb re-identified clones in the RT-PCR reads via CATT. Altogether around 570 delta-chain clones are present, approximately 44% being singletons, with the ten largest covering about 66%. Material for sequencing was gamma-delta T cells. All receptors come from a human donor. It is not recorded whose cells these are; they may come from a transplant donor.

This rearrangement joins TRDV2 to TRDJ1, with TRDD3 identical over 13 bases. This CDR3 spans 16 amino acids. The V and J ends lost 3 bases and 0 bases, in that order; junction bases with no gene match: 3. CDR1 is GEAIGNYY and CDR2 is EKD in the germline V gene. CDR3 DNA sequence: TGTGCCTGTGACCCACTGGGGGATACGAACACCGATAAACTCATCTTT. It yields the protein CACDPLGDTNTDKLIF.

The chain uses TRDV1 and TRDJ1; no clear D. The germline CDR1 and CDR2 sequences are TSWWSYY and QGS. This CDR3 has 21 amino acids. With 0 bases removed from V and 0 bases from J, the gap between germline ends came to 26 bases. CDR3 nucleotides: TGTGCTCTTGGGGAACTGGTCCCCCCCGCTCCCCCCGGTTGGTACACCGATAAACTCATCTTT. Translated: CALGELVPPAPPGWYTDKLIF.

J is TRDJ1 and V is TRDV1; TRDD3 matches at 12 bases. There are 21 residues in the CDR3. Germline values: CDR1 TSWWSYY, CDR2 QGS. Trimming removed 3 bases from V and 3 bases from J; junction bases left unmatched: 20. The CDR3 sequence: CALGDPPLLPLLGDTSDKLIF. In DNA form, the CDR3 reads TGTGCTCTTGGGGACCCCCCCCTTCTCCCCTTACTGGGGGATACTTCCGATAAACTCATCTTT.

J is TRDJ1 and V is TRDV2, with TRDD3 matching over 12 bases. The CDR3 extends over 18 amino acids. CDR1 and CDR2 from the germline V gene are GEAIGNYY and EKD. V lost 0 bases, J lost 4 bases, and 11 bases stayed unmatched. The chain's CDR3 is CACDTVAGGYEAGDKLIF. CDR3 DNA sequence: TGTGCCTGTGACACCGTCGCTGGGGGATACGAGGCGGGCGATAAACTCATCTTT.

With respect to this clone: A read error is possible here, since a much larger clone lies one base away. V and J are TRDV1 and TRDJ1; 13 bases fit TRDD3. The V gene's germline CDR1 is TSWWSYY and CDR2 QGS. CDR3 length: 22 amino acids. CDR3: CALGPPPRLGDTLTPYTDKIIF. The CDR3 nucleotides are TGTGCTCTTGGGCCACCCCCGCGACTGGGGGATACGCTTACCCCGTACACCGATAAAATCATCTTT.

This rearrangement joins TRDV1 to TRDJ1, with 13 bases that match TRDD3. The CDR3 spans 22 residues. Per germline, CDR1 TSWWSYY and CDR2 QGS. J was trimmed by 2 bases and V by 4 bases; bases with no gene match: 22. The CDR3 DNA sequence: TGTGCTCTTGGGGCCCCCGGGACCTACTGGGGGATACGCGTATTCGGTACCGATAAACTCATCTTT. Translating it yields CALGAPGTYWGIRVFGTDKLIF.

This clone was observed a single time. Mismatch with germline at one junction end may stem from a read error. The chain combines TRDV1 with TRDJ1, with D tentatively TRDD3 (7 bases). This CDR3 has 23 amino acids. Per the germline V gene, CDR1 is TSWWSYY and CDR2 is QGS. The CDR3 loop is CALGEIPYSYWRIRGVSTDKLIF. Here the CDR3 DNA reads TGTGCTCTAGGGGAAATACCCTACTCTTACTGGAGGATACGCGGCGTGAGTACCGATAAACTCATCTTT.

This clone has more than one count but fewer than ten. This chain connects TRDV2 to TRDJ1, with 11 bases identical to TRDD3. This CDR3 has 24 residues. The germline gives CDR1 GEAIGNYY, CDR2 EKD. The trim removed 3 bases at V and 2 bases at J, leaving 31 bases unmatched. DNA of the CDR3: TGTGCCTGTGACCCTATACCTACCCCGCTTATGGGGGATACGCCGGAAGGAGGAACCGATAAACTCATCTTT. Its protein is CACDPIPTPLMGDTPEGGTDKLIF.

This clone has just a few counts. With a much larger clone just one base away, this may be a read error. J is TRDJ1 and V is TRDV1; D gene uncertain. Germline CDR1 and CDR2: TSWWSYY and QGS. The length of the CDR3 is 17 residues. The V gene lost 0 bases and the J gene lost 0 bases, with 14 bases spanning the gap. CDR3 DNA sequence: TGTGCTCTTGGGGAACTAGAGCTGATGGTGTACACCGATAAACTCATCTTT. Translated: CALGELELMVYTDKLIF.

This clone came up a few times. Being one base from a much bigger clone, this may be a read error. The chain recombines TRDV1 with TRDJ1, with 7 bases lining up with TRDD2. CDR3 length equals 29 residues. Germline V lookup: CDR1 TSWWSYY, CDR2 QGS. The trim removed 0 bases at V and 0 bases at J, leaving 43 bases unmatched. DNA for the CDR3: TGTGCTCTTGGGGAACTGGGTTTCTTCCTAAGGCCGCCTGGGAGCTGGATGGGAGTAGGTACTTCCTACACCGATAAACTCATCTTT. Its translation: CALGELGFFLRPPGSWMGVGTSYTDKLIF.

The chain links TRDV1 to TRDJ1; no clear D gene. CDR1 TSWWSYY and CDR2 QGS come from the germline V gene. Trimming cost V 3 bases and J 0 bases, with 32 bases left between them. This CDR3 contains 22 residues. CDR3 sequence (DNA): TGTGCTCTTGGGGACTTACGTCTGGTTTGGTTTGACACTACCGACTACACCGATAAACTCATCTTT. This gives the protein CALGDLRLVWFDTTDYTDKLIF.

Sample share makes this clone large. A read error is possible here, since a much larger clone lies one base away. J is TRDJ1 and V is TRDV1; either TRDD2 or TRDD3 may supply D (7 bases each). Germline V CDR1 and CDR2: TSWWSYY, QGS. The germline V and J ends were trimmed by 2 bases and 7 bases, with 35 bases remaining between them. The CDR3 spans 21 residues. Here the CDR3 DNA reads TGTGCTCTTGGGGAAGCCTCCTTCCTGCTGCCTTACTGGGGCCCTCCGGGTAAACTCATCTTT. It codes for CALGEASFLLPYWGPPGKLIF.

As regards this clone: This likely reflects a read error, since a far larger clone is one base away. The chain combines TRDV3 with TRDJ1, with D maybe TRDD3 (9 bases). This CDR3 contains 21 residues. The germline V gene has CDR1 TVYSNPD and CDR2 GDNSRS (reference sequence). V gave up 5 bases and J gave up 0 bases, with 37 bases separating them. CDR3 amino acids: CATVYLPKPDWGTVYTDKLIF. The DNA for the CDR3 is TGTGCCACTGTCTACCTTCCTAAACCGGACTGGGGGACCGTGTACACCGATAAACTCATCTTT.

A remark on this clone: A read error is possible here, since a much larger clone lies one base away. V gene TRDV1 combines with J gene TRDJ1, with D perhaps matching TRDD2 or TRDD3 (7 bases each). The CDR3 sequence is 19 residues long. CDR1 and CDR2 from the germline V gene are TSWWSYY and QGS. The V and J ends lost 5 bases and 3 bases respectively, with 28 bases between them. This chain's CDR3 is CALGPSFLLWGASADKLIF. The CDR3 DNA is TGTGCTCTTGGGCCATCCTTCCTTCTCTGGGGGGCCTCGGCCGATAAACTCATCTTT.

Note on this clone: The translation of this DNA and the TCRdb protein of a much larger clone differ at residue 6, probably owing to a read error; the protein shown here is translated from the DNA. The J gene is TRDJ1, the V gene TRDV3, with unresolved D. The V end was cut by 2 bases, the J end by 3 bases, with 19 bases between. Germline CDR1 and CDR2: TVYSNPD and GDNSRS (reference sequence). CDR3 length: 15 amino acids. CDR3 DNA: TGTGCCTTTGAGACCCTTATATCCCACGCCGATAAACTCATCTTT. Encoded protein: CAFETLISHADKLIF.

This clone was seen a few times. V gene TRDV2 combines with J gene TRDJ1; 13 nucleotides match TRDD3. The CDR3 extends over 19 amino acids. From germline, CDR1 is GEAIGNYY and CDR2 EKD. V gave up 0 bases and J gave up 2 bases; unmatched junction bases: 11. DNA for the CDR3: TGTGCCTGTGACACCATAGGGCCACTGGGGGATACGAGAACCGATAAACTCATCTTT. Protein: CACDTIGPLGDTRTDKLIF.